What follows are 29 T cell receptor beta chains derived from one specimen sequenced in a study of HIV-infected patients and healthy controls. Roughly three months, about 14 weeks, into antiretroviral therapy, follow-up blood was collected. All unsorted peripheral T cells were captured because whole blood was used without fractionation. cDNA was made from 500 ng RNA using alpha and beta constant primers. Alpha and beta chain libraries were made separately by chain-specific third strand synthesis with multiplexing indices. TCRdb used MiXCR to reprocess the 5' RACE reads, holding one entry per CDR3 protein. This sample has fewer than 20,000 distinct CDR3 sequences, with more than 7.5% found just once. Sequenced here: blood, sampled during antiretroviral therapy. All receptors come from an adult with HIV infection.

This clonotype was seen at least ten times. The chain combines TRBV6-2 or TRBV6-3 with TRBJ1-1, with 7 bases lining up with TRBD1. Looked up from germline, CDR1 is MNHEY and CDR2 is SVGEGT. This CDR3 spans 17 amino acids. The V gene end was trimmed by 6 bases and the J gene end by 0 bases; junction bases not matched to a gene: 13. CDR3 residues: CASRIYRGPNLNTEAFF. Here the CDR3 DNA reads TGTGCCAGCAGGATCTACAGGGGTCCAAACCTGAACACTGAAGCTTTCTTT.

This clonotype was detected only a few times. V is TRBV4-2 and J is TRBJ2-2, with a weak D call TRBD1 (6 bases). The CDR3 sequence is 18 residues long. Germline V gene data show CDR1 as LGHNA and CDR2 as YNFKEQ. V lost 4 bases and J 5 bases, leaving 23 bases between the germline ends. The CDR3 protein is CASSREPGTHEGTGELFF. The CDR3 bases are TGTGCCAGCAGCCGCGAACCCGGGACACACGAGGGAACCGGGGAGCTGTTTTTT.

There are many counts of this clonotype. In DNA form, the CDR3 reads TGTGCCAGCTCAGAGTTACGGTACAATGAGCAGTTCTTC. Its translation is CASSELRYNEQFF. This chain joins TRBV28 and TRBJ2-1; D unclear. This CDR3 region has 13 residues. The ends were cut back, 8 bases at V and 4 bases at J, with 12 bases in the middle. Germline CDR1 is MDHEN and CDR2 is SYDVKM.

This clonotype has a count of ten or more. The chain is built from TRBV5-5 and TRBJ2-1; TRBD1 is a possible D gene (6 bases). Looked up from germline, CDR1 is SGHKS and CDR2 is YYEKEE (reference sequence). The V gene lost 2 bases and the J gene lost 8 bases, with 20 bases spanning the gap. The CDR3 totals 16 residues. The DNA of the CDR3 is TGTGCCAGCAGCTTTAAAGGGGGTTTTATTGCGGATGAGCAGTTCTTC. Protein: CASSFKGGFIADEQFF.

This clonotype was seen repeatedly, ten times or more. The V call is TRBV20-1, the J call TRBJ2-7, with 7 nucleotides matching TRBD2. Germline V gene lookup returns CDR1 DFQATT and CDR2 SNEGSKA (reference sequence). With V trimmed by 5 bases and J by 0 bases, 7 bases remained unmatched. This CDR3 is built from 14 residues. CDR3 sequence: CSAGDYRSSYEQYF. As DNA, the CDR3 is TGCAGTGCTGGGGACTACCGGAGCTCCTACGAGCAGTACTTC.

The DNA of the CDR3 is TGTGCCAGCAGTTATTCGACCGGGATCCAAGAGACCCAGTACTTC. Protein: CASSYSTGIQETQYF. The chain employs TRBV6-2 or TRBV6-3 and TRBJ2-5; D perhaps matches TRBD2 (5 bases). The germline V and J ends were trimmed by 3 bases and 1 base, with 12 bases remaining between them. This CDR3 comprises 15 residues. CDR1 is MNHEY and CDR2 is SVGEGT in the germline V gene.

This clonotype appeared many times. The chain links TRBV7-9 to TRBJ1-1; possible D gene TRBD1, 5 bases. From germline, CDR1 is SEHNR and CDR2 FQNEAQ (reference sequence). The CDR3 length is 12 residues. V was cut by 7 bases and J by 7 bases, with 13 bases left in between. CDR3 residues: CASMRGEVEAFF. The CDR3 DNA reads TGTGCCAGCATGAGGGGAGAGGTTGAAGCTTTCTTT.

This clonotype was seen at least ten times. The J gene is TRBJ1-2, the V gene TRBV7-9; no clear D gene. V was clipped by 0 bases and J by 5 bases, with 7 bases between them. From germline, CDR1 is SEHNR and CDR2 FQNEAQ (reference sequence). There are 13 residues in the CDR3. CDR3 in DNA: TGTGCCAGCAGCTTAGCTGACGGATATGGCTACACCTTC. Translated, it gives CASSLADGYGYTF.

This clonotype was detected ten times or more. The chain has TRBV5-5 and TRBJ1-4, with D possibly TRBD1 on 5 matching bases. V dropped 0 bases and J dropped 5 bases, with 11 bases sitting between them. Per germline, CDR1 SGHKS and CDR2 YYEKEE (reference sequence). This CDR3 contains 15 residues. The CDR3 reads CASSLDGAPNEKLFF. The CDR3 DNA reads as TGTGCCAGCAGCTTGGACGGGGCTCCAAATGAAAAACTGTTTTTT. Variable domain in full (rest from reference TRBV5-5 and TRBJ1-4): DAGVTQSPTHLIKTRGQQVTLRCSPISGHKSVSWYQQVLGQGPQFIFQYYEKEERGRGNFPDRFSARQFPNYSSELNVNALLLGDSALYLCASSLDGAPNEKLFFGSGTQLSVL.

This clonotype was seen at least ten times. The chain is built from TRBV12-3 or TRBV12-4 and TRBJ2-3; D remains ambiguous. This CDR3 has 15 amino acids. V was clipped by 0 bases and J by 0 bases, with 7 bases between them. The CDR3 sequence: CASSLAAVSTDTQYF. CDR3 sequence (DNA): TGTGCCAGCAGTTTAGCCGCAGTTAGCACAGATACGCAGTATTTT.

Ten or more counts support this clonotype. The chain links TRBV6-5 to TRBJ2-4; 9 bases align to TRBD2. The CDR3 has 15 residues. V gave up 4 bases and J gave up 7 bases; unmatched junction bases: 8. Germline V lookup: CDR1 MNHEY, CDR2 SVGAGI. CDR3 in amino acids: CASSLKLSGGNIQYF. DNA for the CDR3: TGTGCCAGCAGTTTAAAGCTTAGCGGGGGCAACATTCAGTACTTC.

The sample holds many counts of this clonotype. The J gene is TRBJ2-3, the V gene TRBV5-1; D uncertain. The CDR3 has 14 amino acids. V was trimmed by 0 bases and J by 0 bases, leaving 5 bases between them. Germline V CDR1 and CDR2: SGHRS, YFSETQ. The CDR3, as DNA: TGCGCCAGCAGCTTGGGGGCTAGCACAGATACGCAGTATTTT. Encoded protein: CASSLGASTDTQYF.

This clonotype has at least ten counts. This rearrangement joins TRBV3-1 to TRBJ2-2; the D is unclear. The CDR3 is 14 residues long. CDR1 LGHDT and CDR2 YNNKEL come from the germline V gene (reference sequence). Trimming removed 3 bases from V and 2 bases from J, with 7 bases in between. The CDR3 DNA reads TGTGCCAGCAGCCACGGGCTTAACACCGGGGAGCTGTTTTTT. Encoded protein: CASSHGLNTGELFF.

This clonotype was counted at least ten times. This chain uses TRBV19 with TRBJ2-7, with D perhaps TRBD1 (6 bases). There are 15 residues in the CDR3. The V end lost 2 bases, the J end lost 3 bases, and 14 bases lay between the germline ends. Germline CDR1 LNHDA, CDR2 SQIVND (reference sequence). CDR3 sequence reads: CASSINSGRGYEQYF. CDR3 nucleotide sequence: TGTGCCAGTAGTATAAACAGCGGCAGGGGCTACGAGCAGTACTTC.

The chain joins TRBV20-1 to TRBJ2-5; the match to TRBD2 covers 9 bases. This CDR3 has 15 amino acids. V lost 3 bases, J lost 1 base, and 6 bases stayed unmatched. Germline CDR1 DFQATT, CDR2 SNEGSKA (reference sequence). CDR3: CSASLAGAFQETQYF. CDR3 sequence (DNA): TGCAGTGCTAGTTTAGCGGGAGCCTTCCAAGAGACCCAGTACTTC.

This clonotype was recorded at least ten times. CDR3 in amino acids: CASSPLASGVVMTQYF. CDR3 bases: TGTGCCAGCAGCCCCCTTGCCAGCGGGGTCGTGATGACGCAGTATTTT. The chain is built from TRBV9 and TRBJ2-3; 7 bases fit TRBD2. The CDR3 consists of 16 residues. Unmatched junction bases numbered 17, after V lost 4 bases and J lost 9 bases. Germline-derived CDR1 and CDR2 are SGDLS and YYNGEE. Looking up the rest from reference TRBV9 and TRBJ2-3 gives the full variable domain: DSGVTQTPKHLITATGQRVTLRCSPRSGDLSVYWYQQSLDQGLQFLIQYYNGEERAKGNILERFSAQQFPDLHSELNLSSLELGDSALYFCASSPLASGVVMTQYFGPGTRLTVL.

This clonotype was seen at least ten times. The chain links TRBV4-1 to TRBJ1-2; 8 nucleotides line up with TRBD1. Unmatched junction bases numbered 7, after V lost 3 bases and J lost 4 bases. The length of the CDR3 is 15 residues. Germline V gives CDR1 MGHRA, CDR2 YSYEKL. The CDR3 protein is CASSHPGQGIYGYTF. CDR3 in DNA: TGCGCCAGCAGCCACCCCGGACAGGGTATCTATGGCTACACCTTC.

This clonotype was seen many times. The rearrangement links TRBV3-1 to TRBJ2-7; unclear D gene. Germline V gene data show CDR1 as LGHDT and CDR2 as YNNKEL (reference sequence). This CDR3 comprises 12 residues. The V and J ends lost 0 bases and 7 bases respectively, with 7 bases between them. The CDR3 DNA is TGTGCCAGCAGCCAAGAAGGGTGGGAGCAGTACTTC. Its protein product is CASSQEGWEQYF.

There are many counts of this clonotype. This chain links TRBV12-3 or TRBV12-4 with TRBJ1-1; unclear D gene. The ends were cut back, 5 bases at V and 8 bases at J, with 12 bases in the middle. The CDR3 spans 12 residues. CDR3 amino acids: CASSPDTREAFF. CDR3 nucleotide sequence: TGTGCCAGCAGTCCCGACACTCGGGAAGCTTTCTTT.

Worth noting for this clonotype: A much larger clone lies one base from this, so it may be a read error. The V and J genes are TRBV7-6 and TRBJ2-1; D possibly corresponds to TRBD2 (5 bases). Trimming removed 2 bases at V and 11 bases at J, with 10 bases between. Germline V lookup: CDR1 SGHVS, CDR2 FNYEAQ. The CDR3 is 12 amino acids. The CDR3 loop reads CASSLTRNKQFF. The CDR3 nucleotides read TGTGCCAGCAGCTTAACTAGGAATAAGCAGTTCTTC.

The sample holds many counts of this clonotype. This chain joins TRBV4-1 and TRBJ1-1; TRBD1 matches at 7 bases. Germline trimming cut 4 bases from V and 4 bases from J; bases unmatched to any gene: 9. There are 15 residues in the CDR3. Germline V gene sequence: CDR1 MGHRA, CDR2 YSYEKL. The CDR3 bases are TGCGCCAGCAGCCCAATAACAGGGGTGGCCACTGAAGCTTTCTTT. Translated, it gives CASSPITGVATEAFF.

This clonotype occurred many times. J is TRBJ2-5 and V is TRBV14; D gene uncertain. Trimming cost V 2 bases and J 4 bases, with 2 bases left between them. The CDR3 extends over 11 amino acids. CDR1 is SGHDN, CDR2 FVKESK, per germline. The CDR3 here is CASSQRETQYF. Here the CDR3 DNA reads TGTGCCAGCAGCCAAAGAGAGACCCAGTACTTC.

This clonotype was seen repeatedly, ten times or more. The rearrangement uses TRBV4-1 and TRBJ1-5; D ambiguous. Germline CDR1 MGHRA, CDR2 YSYEKL. V was clipped by 5 bases and J by 0 bases, with 8 bases between them. CDR3 length: 14 residues. The CDR3 loop is CASSEAYSNQPQHF. The DNA of the CDR3 is TGCGCCAGCAGCGAGGCATATAGCAATCAGCCCCAGCATTTT.

This clonotype was counted between two and nine times. V gene TRBV6-1 combines with J gene TRBJ2-2; 7 nucleotides align to TRBD1. CDR1 and CDR2 (germline): MNHNS, SASEGT. The junction had 3 bases not matched to a gene; V was cut back by 3 bases and J by 8 bases. The CDR3 runs 13 residues. CDR3 bases: TGTGCCAGCAGTGATCCGGGACAGGGGGAGCTGTTTTTT. Amino acid sequence: CASSDPGQGELFF.

This clonotype was seen at least ten times. V and J are TRBV6-5 and TRBJ2-1, with 7 bases identical to TRBD2. The V and J ends lost 2 bases and 6 bases, in that order; junction bases with no gene match: 7. From germline, CDR1 is MNHEY and CDR2 SVGAGI. The CDR3 is 15 residues long. Here the CDR3 DNA reads TGTGCCAGCAGTTACGTACTAGGGAGGGGCAATGAGCAGTTCTTC. Its translation is CASSYVLGRGNEQFF.

This clonotype has a count of ten or more. The chain uses TRBV19 and TRBJ2-1, with 10 positions matching TRBD1. The V and J ends lost 6 bases and 7 bases, in that order; junction bases with no gene match: 12. The CDR3 length is 16 residues. Germline CDR1 and CDR2: LNHDA and SQIVND (reference sequence). CDR3 in DNA: TGTGCCAGTAGCCTCCAGGCGGGGACAGGGGATAATGAGCAGTTCTTC. Amino acid sequence: CASSLQAGTGDNEQFF. Using reference TRBV19 and TRBJ2-1 for the parts outside the CDR3, the full variable domain is DGGITQSPKYLFRKEGQNVTLSCEQNLNHDAMYWYRQDPGQGLRLIYYSQIVNDFQKGDIAEGYSVSREKKESFPLTVTSAQKNPTAFYLCASSLQAGTGDNEQFFGPGTRLTVL.

The J gene is TRBJ1-5, the V gene TRBV5-4; possible D gene TRBD1, 5 bases. This CDR3 spans 16 amino acids. Trimming pared 0 bases from V and 3 bases from J, leaving 13 bases between. CDR1 is SGHNT and CDR2 is YYREEE in the germline V gene (reference sequence). The CDR3 DNA reads as TGTGCCAGCAGCTTGGAAAATTGGGGGAACAATCAGCCCCAGCATTTT. This sequence encodes CASSLENWGNNQPQHF.

In its sample, this clonotype was seen many times. V is TRBV28 and J is TRBJ2-7; 12 bases are shared with TRBD2. The CDR3 runs 13 residues. Germline trimming cut 8 bases from V and 6 bases from J; bases unmatched to any gene: 5. CDR1 is MDHEN and CDR2 is SYDVKM in the germline V gene. The CDR3 DNA reads as TGTGCCAGCGGGACTAGCGGGCCAACCGAGCAGTACTTC. Protein product: CASGTSGPTEQYF. Based on the CDR3 plus reference TRBV28 and TRBJ2-7, the full variable domain is DVKVTQSSRYLVKRTGEKVFLECVQDMDHENMFWYRQDPGLGLRLIYFSYDVKMKEKGDIPEGYSVSREKKERFSLILESASTNQTSMYLCASGTSGPTEQYFGPGTRLTVT.

This clonotype occurred many times. This chain links TRBV6-5 with TRBJ2-7; D tentatively reads TRBD1 or TRBD2 (6 bases each). The CDR3 has 13 amino acids. Trimming shortened V by 8 bases and J by 7 bases, and 18 bases separated the two germline ends. Germline V gives CDR1 MNHEY, CDR2 SVGAGI. CDR3: CASLSWGAQEQYF. The CDR3 DNA reads TGTGCCAGCCTATCATGGGGGGCGCAGGAGCAGTACTTC.